The present T cell receptor beta chain was sequenced within a study of blood T cell repertoires in COVID-19. About the study: The study drew acute and convalescent COVID-19 samples from the United States, Italy and Spain.

Repertoires were generated with immunoSEQ multiplex PCR, while TCRdb's copy carries only in-frame clones and drops some. The sample yields around 300,000 clones, around 88% seen once. The CDR3 totals 14 residues. V gave up 7 bases and J gave up 1 base, with 10 bases separating them. Germline loops: CDR1 LNHDA, CDR2 SQIVND (reference sequence). Recovered Cohort 3 donors showed two negative PCRs, clearance, or symptom resolution. The clonotype comes from a woman in her thirties or forties who had recovered from COVID-19. Sequencing was performed on PBMCs or T cells enriched from blood (not recorded which). The J gene is TRBJ2-2, the V gene TRBV19, with a tentative D call TRBD1 (5 bases). The CDR3 is CASKGALNTGELFF. As DNA, the CDR3 is TGTGCCAGTAAAGGGGCCTTGAACACCGGGGAGCTGTTTTTT. Together with reference TRBV19 and TRBJ2-2, the CDR3 gives the full variable domain: DGGITQSPKYLFRKEGQNVTLSCEQNLNHDAMYWYRQDPGQGLRLIYYSQIVNDFQKGDIAEGYSVSREKKESFPLTVTSAQKNPTAFYLCASKGALNTGELFFGEGSRLTVL.